The subject of this entry is one T cell receptor beta chain. This specimen comes from a study of blood T cell repertoires in COVID-19. Across the study: There were acute and convalescent COVID-19 samples, and they came from the United States, Italy and Spain. Sources were T cells, B-cell-depleted T cells, or PBMCs; the material itself was cDNA or gDNA.

Original data processing: Cell counts per sample came from amplifying reference gene primers. Sequencing was performed with immunoSEQ multiplex PCR; in TCRdb, only in-frame clones are kept and a portion is missing. D and trimming come from the DNA, and the V and J calls and clone size come from that table. This sample carries roughly 180,000 clones, about 84% of them seen once, and the ten largest clones take over 5%. The specimen was peripheral blood. This sequence originates from a woman aged 25 to 39 with acute or convalescent COVID-19.

Here the CDR3 DNA reads TGTGCCAGCAGTTTGGGGGACGGGAGATACAATGAGCAGTTCTTC. Protein product: CASSLGDGRYNEQFF. The rearrangement joins TRBV27 to TRBJ2-1; D might be TRBD2 (6 bases). The V gene lost 3 bases and the J gene lost 4 bases, with 13 bases spanning the gap. CDR1 and CDR2 from the germline V gene are MNHEY and SMNVEV (reference sequence). This CDR3 spans 15 amino acids.